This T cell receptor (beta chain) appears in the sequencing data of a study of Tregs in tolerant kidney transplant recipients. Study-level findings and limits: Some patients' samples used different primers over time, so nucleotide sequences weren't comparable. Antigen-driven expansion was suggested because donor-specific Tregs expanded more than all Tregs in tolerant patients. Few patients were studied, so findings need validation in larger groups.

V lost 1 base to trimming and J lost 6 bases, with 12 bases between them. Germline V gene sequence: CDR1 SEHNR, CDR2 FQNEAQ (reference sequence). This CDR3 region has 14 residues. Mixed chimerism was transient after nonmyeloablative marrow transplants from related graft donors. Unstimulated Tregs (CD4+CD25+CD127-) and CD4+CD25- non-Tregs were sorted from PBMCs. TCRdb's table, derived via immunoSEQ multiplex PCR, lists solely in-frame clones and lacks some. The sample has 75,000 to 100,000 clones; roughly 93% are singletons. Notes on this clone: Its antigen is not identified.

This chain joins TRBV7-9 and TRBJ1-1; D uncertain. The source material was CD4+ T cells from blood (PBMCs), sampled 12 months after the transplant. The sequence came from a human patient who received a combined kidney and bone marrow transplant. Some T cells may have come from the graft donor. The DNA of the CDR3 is TGTGCCAGCAGCTTAGGATTAGACAAATCTGAAGCTTTCTTT. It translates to CASSLGLDKSEAFF.